These 10 T cell receptor beta chains share one sample of origin, sequenced in a study of blood T cell repertoires in COVID-19. Here immunoSEQ multiplex PCR was the method, and the copy in TCRdb shows in-frame clones only, minus some. The data show approximately 190,000 clones, with 84% seen just once and 20% held by the top ten. Sequences were obtained from peripheral blood. The receptors were sampled from a human donor in a cohort sampled during active COVID-19.

J is TRBJ2-1 and V is TRBV3-1 (or the pseudogene TRBV3-2), with 7 bases matching TRBD2. V shed 6 bases, J shed 8 bases, and the junction held 4 bases outside the gene matches. The CDR3 has 12 amino acids. The germline V gene encodes CDR1 LGHDT and CDR2 YNNKEL (reference sequence). The CDR3 loop is CASSRLAHEQFF. The CDR3 region has the DNA TGTGCCAGCAGTCGACTAGCCCATGAGCAGTTCTTC.

The chain couples TRBV7-9 to TRBJ1-2; TRBD1 matches 7 bases. J gave up 6 bases and V 6 bases, and 7 bases lay outside the gene matches. The CDR3 spans 13 residues. Germline V lookup: CDR1 SEHNR, CDR2 FQNEAQ (reference sequence). CDR3 protein: CASRATGQDGYTF. The CDR3 DNA reads as TGTGCCAGCAGAGCGACAGGGCAAGATGGCTACACCTTC.

The rearrangement uses TRBV5-1 and TRBJ2-7; TRBD2 aligns across 11 bases. CDR3 length: 15 amino acids. Trimming took 0 bases from V and 5 from J; bases not matched to a gene: 4. Germline-derived CDR1 and CDR2 are SGHRS and YFSETQ. For the CDR3, the DNA is TGCGCCAGCAGCTTGGGTAGCGGGGGGGCCCACGAGCAGTACGTC. Its translation is CASSLGSGGAHEQYV.

This sequence joins TRBV9 and TRBJ2-1, with D perhaps matching TRBD2 (6 bases). CDR1 is SGDLS and CDR2 is YYNGEE in the germline V gene. Trimming stripped 4 bases from V and 8 bases from J, with 16 bases between. There are 14 residues in the CDR3. In DNA form, the CDR3 reads TGTGCCAGCAGCTCGCCGGGACTTTTTCATGAGCAGTTCTTC. It codes for CASSSPGLFHEQFF. The full variable domain, rest sourced from reference TRBV9 and TRBJ2-1, is DSGVTQTPKHLITATGQRVTLRCSPRSGDLSVYWYQQSLDQGLQFLIQYYNGEERAKGNILERFSAQQFPDLHSELNLSSLELGDSALYFCASSSPGLFHEQFFGPGTRLTVL.

The chain employs TRBV7-6 and TRBJ2-3; the D gene is possibly TRBD2 (6 bases). Trimming left V 5 bases short and J 2 bases short, with 11 bases between. Germline V gene data show CDR1 as SGHVS and CDR2 as FNYEAQ. The CDR3 runs 14 residues. The CDR3 DNA reads TGTGCCAGCAGCGGCGGGGTCCCCACAGATACGCAGTATTTT. Translation: CASSGGVPTDTQYF.

This clone has a single count. This chain joins TRBV12-3 or TRBV12-4 and TRBJ1-6; possibly TRBD1 for D (5 bases). The CDR3 length is 13 residues. Trimming removed 6 bases at V and 9 bases at J, with 12 bases between. This chain's CDR3 is CASRLRERSPLHF. DNA of the CDR3: TGTGCCAGCAGACTCAGGGAACGTTCACCCCTCCACTTT.

This chain links TRBV28 with TRBJ1-2; the D gene is possibly TRBD1 (6 bases). V was trimmed by 4 bases and J by 1 base, leaving 16 bases between them. Per germline, CDR1 MDHEN and CDR2 SYDVKM. CDR3 size: 16 residues. The CDR3 bases are TGTGCCAGCAGTTCCCCAGGGGTAGGGATTAACTATGGCTACACCTTC. Translated: CASSSPGVGINYGYTF.

CDR3 sequence (DNA): TGTGCCAGCAGCCAAGCTGGCCAGGGAAGTAGGGTGAACACTGAAGCTTTCTTT. It translates to CASSQAGQGSRVNTEAFF. The chain is built from TRBV3-1 (or the pseudogene TRBV3-2) and TRBJ1-1; a possible D gene is TRBD1 (5 bases). The CDR3 length is 18 residues. The germline gives CDR1 LGHDT, CDR2 YNNKEL (reference sequence). V was clipped by 1 base and J by 0 bases, with 18 bases between them.

This chain connects TRBV6-2 or TRBV6-3 to TRBJ1-1; 7 bases fit TRBD1. This CDR3 has 13 residues. CDR1 is MNHEY and CDR2 is SVGEGT in the germline V gene. V lost 5 bases and J lost 8; bases outside the gene matches: 8. The CDR3: CASSTTDRTEAFF. The DNA for the CDR3 is TGTGCCAGCAGTACGACGGACAGGACAGAAGCTTTCTTT.

This chain connects TRBV5-1 to TRBJ2-3, with 7 bases aligning to TRBD2. This CDR3 contains 14 residues. The junction had 5 bases not matched to a gene; V was cut back by 4 bases and J by 3 bases. The germline V gene encodes CDR1 SGHRS and CDR2 YFSETQ. CDR3 DNA sequence: TGCGCCAGCAGCCCTGGACTAGGGACAGATACGCAGTATTTT. Encoded protein: CASSPGLGTDTQYF.